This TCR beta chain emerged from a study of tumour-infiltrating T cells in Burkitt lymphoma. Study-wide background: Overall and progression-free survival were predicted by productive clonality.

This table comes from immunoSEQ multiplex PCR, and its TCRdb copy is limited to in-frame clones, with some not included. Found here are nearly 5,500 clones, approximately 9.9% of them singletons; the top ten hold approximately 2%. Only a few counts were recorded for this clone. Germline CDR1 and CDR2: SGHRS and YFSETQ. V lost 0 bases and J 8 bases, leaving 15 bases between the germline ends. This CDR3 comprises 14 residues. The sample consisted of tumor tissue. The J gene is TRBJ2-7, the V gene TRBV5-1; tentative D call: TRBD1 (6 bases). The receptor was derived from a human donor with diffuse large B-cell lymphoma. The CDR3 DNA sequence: TGCGCCAGCAGCTTGGATCACAGGGTAGACAAGCAGTACTTC. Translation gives CASSLDHRVDKQYF.